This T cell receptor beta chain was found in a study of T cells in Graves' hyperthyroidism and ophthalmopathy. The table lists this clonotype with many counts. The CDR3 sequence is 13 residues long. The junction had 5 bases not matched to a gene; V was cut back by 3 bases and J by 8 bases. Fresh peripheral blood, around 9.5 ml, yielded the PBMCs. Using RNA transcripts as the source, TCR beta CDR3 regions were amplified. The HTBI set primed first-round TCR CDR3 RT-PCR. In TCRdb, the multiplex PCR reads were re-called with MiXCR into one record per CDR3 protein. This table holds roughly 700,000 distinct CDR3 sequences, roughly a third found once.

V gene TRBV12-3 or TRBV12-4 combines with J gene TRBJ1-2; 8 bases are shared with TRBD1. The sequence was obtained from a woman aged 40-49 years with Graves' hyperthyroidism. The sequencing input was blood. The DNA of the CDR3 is TGTGCCAGCAGTTTCCGGGACAGGACAGGCTACACCTTC. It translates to CASSFRDRTGYTF.